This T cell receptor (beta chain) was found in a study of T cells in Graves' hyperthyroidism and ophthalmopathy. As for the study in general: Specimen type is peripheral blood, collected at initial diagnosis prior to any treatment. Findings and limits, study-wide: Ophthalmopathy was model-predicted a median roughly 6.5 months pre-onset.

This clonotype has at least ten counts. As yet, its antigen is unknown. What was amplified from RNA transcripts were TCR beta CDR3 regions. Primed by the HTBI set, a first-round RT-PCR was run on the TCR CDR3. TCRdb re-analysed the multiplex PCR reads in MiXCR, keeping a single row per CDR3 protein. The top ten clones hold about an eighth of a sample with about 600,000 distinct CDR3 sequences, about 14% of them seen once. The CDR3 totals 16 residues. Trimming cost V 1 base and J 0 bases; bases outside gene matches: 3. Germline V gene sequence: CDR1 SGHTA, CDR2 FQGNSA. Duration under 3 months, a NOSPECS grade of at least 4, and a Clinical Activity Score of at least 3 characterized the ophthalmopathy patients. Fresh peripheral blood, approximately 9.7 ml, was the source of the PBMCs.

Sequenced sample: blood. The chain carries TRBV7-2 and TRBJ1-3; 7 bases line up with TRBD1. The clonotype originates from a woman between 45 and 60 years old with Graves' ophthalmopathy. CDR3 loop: CASSLGGQYSGNTIYF. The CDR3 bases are TGTGCCAGCAGCTTAGGGGGACAGTACTCTGGAAACACCATATATTTT. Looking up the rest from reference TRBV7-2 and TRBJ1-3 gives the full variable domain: GAGVSQSPSNKVTEKGKDVELRCDPISGHTALYWYRQSLGQGLEFLIYFQGNSAPDKSGLPSDRFSAERTGGSVSTLTIQRTQQEDSAVYLCASSLGGQYSGNTIYFGEGSWLTVV.